This T cell receptor beta chain was sequenced in a study of cytomegalovirus exposure and HLA in healthy donors. Study observations and caveats: Most of the TCR beta V segments (in an earlier analysis) were productive either about 87% or about 30% of the time.

Each of the donors was a healthy bone marrow donor. Between the trimmed V and J ends, which lost 5 bases and 4 bases, there was a span of 11 bases. There are 13 residues in the CDR3. Germline V gene data show CDR1 as MGHDK and CDR2 as SYGVNS. Note on this clone: Its antigen remains unidentified.

The PCR used 60 Vbeta and 13 Jbeta primers. TCRdb keeps only in-frame clones here, not all; method: immunoSEQ multiplex PCR. Altogether some 200,000 clones are present, around 83% being singletons, with the ten largest covering 1.7%. The chain carries TRBV25-1 and TRBJ1-2, with D possibly being TRBD1 (6 bases). The receptor was derived from a woman younger than 30 in good health and CMV-seronegative. The sample was PBMCs. The CDR3 region is CASSPRGAYGYTF. CDR3 nucleotide sequence: TGTGCCAGCAGTCCCAGGGGCGCCTATGGCTACACCTTC.